This T cell receptor beta chain was found in a study of metastatic and nonmetastatic thyroid tumors. At the level of the study: Both malignant and benign thyroid patients supplied peripheral blood and tumor or nodule tissue samples, across which the repertoires of these patients were then compared.

In the original analysis: Clinicopathological groups of papillary thyroid cancer showed CDR3 differences that were used to build a distant-metastasis classifier. TCRdb re-called the PCR reads via MiXCR. The V and J calls, along with clone size, are taken from TCRdb and not from the paper's own processing. The top ten clones hold around 9.9% of a sample with approximately 17,000 clones, about 23% of them seen once. This clone was seen ten or more times. Its target is unknown. Points from the study as a whole: According to reports, the diversity of TCR beta was significantly higher in malignant thyroid tumors than in benign nodules, and this held in both blood and tumor samples.

The CDR3 consists of 12 residues. CDR1 LGHDT and CDR2 YNNKEL come from the germline V gene (reference sequence). The germline V and J ends were trimmed by 5 bases and 7 bases, with 6 bases remaining between them. Thyroid surgery was performed in patients who had received no treatment beforehand. The origin of this receptor is a male donor with papillary thyroid cancer or a benign thyroid nodule (not recorded which). Some clones in this sample may be carry-over from other donors' samples. The gene calls are TRBV3-1 and TRBJ1-6; D gene unclear. The sequenced sample consisted of blood. As DNA, the CDR3 is TGTGCCAGCAGCAACCTGAATTCACCCCTCCACTTT. Its protein product is CASSNLNSPLHF.